Given below is one T cell receptor beta chain in context. The source material, RNA transcripts, was used to amplify TCR beta CDR3 regions. The primer set for the first-round RT-PCR of the TCR CDR3 was HTBI. One entry per CDR3 protein results from TCRdb running MiXCR on the multiplex PCR reads. The data show roughly 560,000 distinct CDR3 sequences, approximately 14% seen once. This sample was taken from a study of T cells in Graves' hyperthyroidism and ophthalmopathy. CDR1 is SGHDT and CDR2 is YYEEEE in the germline V gene. J gave up 6 bases and V 3 bases, and 6 bases lay outside the gene matches. The CDR3 has 13 residues.

The sequenced material came from blood. The receptor's source is a woman in her forties with Graves' ophthalmopathy. The chain uses TRBV5-6 and TRBJ2-7; 7 bases are a match to TRBD1. The CDR3, as DNA: TGTGCCAGCAGCTGGCGGGCAGGGGGCGAGCAGTACTTC. Encoded protein: CASSWRAGGEQYF.